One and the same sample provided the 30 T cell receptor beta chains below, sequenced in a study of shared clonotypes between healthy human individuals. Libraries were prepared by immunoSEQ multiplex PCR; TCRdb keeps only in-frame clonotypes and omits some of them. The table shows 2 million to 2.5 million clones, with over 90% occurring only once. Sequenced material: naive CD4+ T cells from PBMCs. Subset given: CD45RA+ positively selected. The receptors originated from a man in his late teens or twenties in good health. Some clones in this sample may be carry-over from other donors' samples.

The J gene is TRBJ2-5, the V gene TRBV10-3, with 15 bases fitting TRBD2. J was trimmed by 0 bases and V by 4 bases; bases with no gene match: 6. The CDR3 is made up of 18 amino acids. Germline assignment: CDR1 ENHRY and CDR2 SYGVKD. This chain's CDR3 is CAISGGLAGGPYQETQYF. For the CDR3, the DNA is TGTGCCATCAGTGGGGGACTAGCGGGAGGCCCATACCAAGAGACCCAGTACTTC.

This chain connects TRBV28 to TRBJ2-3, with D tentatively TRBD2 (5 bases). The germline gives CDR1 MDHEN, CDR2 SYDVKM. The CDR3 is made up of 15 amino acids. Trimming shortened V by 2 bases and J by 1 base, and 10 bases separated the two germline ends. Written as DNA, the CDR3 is TGTGCCAGCAGTTTACCGGGGTCGGGCACAGATACGCAGTATTTT. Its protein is CASSLPGSGTDTQYF.

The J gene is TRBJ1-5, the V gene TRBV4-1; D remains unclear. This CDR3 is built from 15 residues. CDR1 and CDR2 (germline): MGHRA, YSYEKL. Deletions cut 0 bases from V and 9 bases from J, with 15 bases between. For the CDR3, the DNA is TGCGCCAGCAGCCAAGAGCAAACGGCAAGACGGCCCCAGCATTTT. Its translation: CASSQEQTARRPQHF.

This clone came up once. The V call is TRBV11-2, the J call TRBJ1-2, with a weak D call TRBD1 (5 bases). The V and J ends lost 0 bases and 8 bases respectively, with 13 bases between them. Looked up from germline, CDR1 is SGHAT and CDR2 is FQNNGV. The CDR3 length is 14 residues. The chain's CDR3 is CASSLDRGKEGYTF. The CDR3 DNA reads TGTGCCAGCAGCTTAGATAGGGGAAAGGAAGGCTACACCTTC.

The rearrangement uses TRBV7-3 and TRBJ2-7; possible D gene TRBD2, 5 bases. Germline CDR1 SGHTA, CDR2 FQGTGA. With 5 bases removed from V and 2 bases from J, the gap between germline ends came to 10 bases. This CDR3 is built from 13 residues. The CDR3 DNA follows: TGTGCCAGCAGCGCGGGCTTGACCTACGAGCAGTACTTC. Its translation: CASSAGLTYEQYF.

The CDR3: CASSQGGGRGHNEQFF. The CDR3 nucleotides are TGTGCCAGCAGCCAAGGCGGCGGGAGGGGCCACAATGAGCAGTTCTTC. The rearrangement joins TRBV4-2 to TRBJ2-1; 9 bases line up with TRBD2. Per the germline V gene, CDR1 is LGHNA and CDR2 is YNFKEQ. V lost 1 base to trimming and J lost 5 bases; unmatched junction nucleotides: 6. The CDR3 is made up of 16 amino acids.

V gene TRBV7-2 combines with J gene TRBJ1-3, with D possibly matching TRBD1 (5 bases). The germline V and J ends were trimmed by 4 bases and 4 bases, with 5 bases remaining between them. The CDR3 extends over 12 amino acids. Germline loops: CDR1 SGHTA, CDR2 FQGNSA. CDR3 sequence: CASSWGGNTIYF. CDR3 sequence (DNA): TGTGCCAGCAGCTGGGGGGGAAACACCATATATTTT.

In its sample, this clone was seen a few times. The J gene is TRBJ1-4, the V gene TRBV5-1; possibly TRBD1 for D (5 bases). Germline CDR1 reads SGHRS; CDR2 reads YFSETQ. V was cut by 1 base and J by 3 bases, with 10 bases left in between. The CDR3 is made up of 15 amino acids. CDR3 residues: CASSLQGVPNEKLFF. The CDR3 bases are TGCGCCAGCAGCTTGCAGGGTGTCCCTAATGAAAAACTGTTTTTT.

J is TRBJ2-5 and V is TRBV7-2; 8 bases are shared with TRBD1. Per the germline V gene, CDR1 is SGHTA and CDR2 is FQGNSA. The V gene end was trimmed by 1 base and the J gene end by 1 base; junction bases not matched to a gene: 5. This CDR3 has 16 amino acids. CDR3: CASSLEGRGLQETQYF. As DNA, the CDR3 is TGTGCCAGCAGCTTAGAGGGCAGGGGGCTCCAAGAGACCCAGTACTTC. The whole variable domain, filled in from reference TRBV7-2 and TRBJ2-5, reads GAGVSQSPSNKVTEKGKDVELRCDPISGHTALYWYRQSLGQGLEFLIYFQGNSAPDKSGLPSDRFSAERTGGSVSTLTIQRTQQEDSAVYLCASSLEGRGLQETQYFGPGTRLLVL.

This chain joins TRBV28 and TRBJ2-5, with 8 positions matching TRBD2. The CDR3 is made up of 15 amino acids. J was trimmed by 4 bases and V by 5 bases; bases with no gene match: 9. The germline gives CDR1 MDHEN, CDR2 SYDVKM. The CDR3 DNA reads TGTGCCAGCAGTGAGGAGCGGGAGTTAGGAGAGACCCAGTACTTC. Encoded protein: CASSEERELGETQYF.

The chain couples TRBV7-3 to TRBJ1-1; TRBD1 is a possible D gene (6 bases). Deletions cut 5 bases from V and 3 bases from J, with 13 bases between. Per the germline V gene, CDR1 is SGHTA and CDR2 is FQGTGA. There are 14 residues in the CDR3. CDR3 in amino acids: CASSPRGVDTEAFF. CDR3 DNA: TGTGCCAGCAGCCCAAGGGGGGTCGACACTGAAGCTTTCTTT.

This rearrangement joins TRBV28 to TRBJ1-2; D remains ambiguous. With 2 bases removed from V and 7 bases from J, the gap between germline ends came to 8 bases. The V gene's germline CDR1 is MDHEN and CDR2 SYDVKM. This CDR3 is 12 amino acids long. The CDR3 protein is CASSLADRGYTF. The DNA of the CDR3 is TGTGCCAGCAGTTTAGCGGACCGTGGCTACACCTTC.

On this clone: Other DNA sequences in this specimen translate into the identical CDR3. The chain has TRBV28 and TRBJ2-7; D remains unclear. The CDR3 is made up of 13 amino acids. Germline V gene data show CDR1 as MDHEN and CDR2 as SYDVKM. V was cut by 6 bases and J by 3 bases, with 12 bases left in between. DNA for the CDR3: TGTGCCAGCAGCAGGACCCCAAGCTACGAGCAGTACTTC. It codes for CASSRTPSYEQYF.

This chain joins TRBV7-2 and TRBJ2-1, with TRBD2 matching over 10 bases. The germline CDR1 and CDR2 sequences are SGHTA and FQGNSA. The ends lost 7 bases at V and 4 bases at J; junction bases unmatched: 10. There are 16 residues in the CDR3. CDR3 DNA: TGTGCCAGCAAGCCGGAGGGACTAGCGACTTACAATGAGCAGTTCTTC. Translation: CASKPEGLATYNEQFF.

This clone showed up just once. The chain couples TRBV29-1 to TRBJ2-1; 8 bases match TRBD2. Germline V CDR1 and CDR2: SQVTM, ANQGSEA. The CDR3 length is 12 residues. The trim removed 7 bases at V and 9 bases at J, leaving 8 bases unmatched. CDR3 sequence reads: CSADGGAREQFF. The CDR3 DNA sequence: TGCAGCGCCGACGGGGGGGCCCGTGAGCAGTTCTTC.

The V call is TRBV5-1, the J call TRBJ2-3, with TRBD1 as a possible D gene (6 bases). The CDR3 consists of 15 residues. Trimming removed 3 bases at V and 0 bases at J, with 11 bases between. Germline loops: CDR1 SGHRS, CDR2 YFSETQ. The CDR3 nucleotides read TGCGCCAGCAGCTCGCAGGACAGAAGCACAGATACGCAGTATTTT. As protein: CASSSQDRSTDTQYF.

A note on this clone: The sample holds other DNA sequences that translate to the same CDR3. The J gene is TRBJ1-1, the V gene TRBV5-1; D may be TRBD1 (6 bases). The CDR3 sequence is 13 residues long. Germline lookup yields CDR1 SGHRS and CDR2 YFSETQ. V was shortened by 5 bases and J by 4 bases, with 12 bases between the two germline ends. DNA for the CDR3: TGCGCCAGCAGTCTTCAGGGGCCCACTGAAGCTTTCTTT. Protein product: CASSLQGPTEAFF. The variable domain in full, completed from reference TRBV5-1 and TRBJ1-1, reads KAGVTQTPRYLIKTRGQQVTLSCSPISGHRSVSWYQQTPGQGLQFLFEYFSETQRNKGNFPGRFSGRQFSNSRSEMNVSTLELGDSALYLCASSLQGPTEAFFGQGTRLTVV.

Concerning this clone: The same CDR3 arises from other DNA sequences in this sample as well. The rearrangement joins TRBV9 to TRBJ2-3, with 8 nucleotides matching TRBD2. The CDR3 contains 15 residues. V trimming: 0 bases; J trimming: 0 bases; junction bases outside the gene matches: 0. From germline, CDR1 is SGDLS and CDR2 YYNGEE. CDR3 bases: TGTGCCAGCAGCGTAGGACTAGCGAGCACAGATACGCAGTATTTT. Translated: CASSVGLASTDTQYF.

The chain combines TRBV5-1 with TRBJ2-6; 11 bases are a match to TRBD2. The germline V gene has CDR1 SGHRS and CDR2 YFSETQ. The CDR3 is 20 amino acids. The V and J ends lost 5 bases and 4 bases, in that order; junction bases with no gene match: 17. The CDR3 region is CASSRNRIAGGPRGANVLTF. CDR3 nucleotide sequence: TGCGCCAGCAGTCGTAACAGAATAGCGGGAGGGCCAAGAGGGGCCAACGTCCTGACTTTC.

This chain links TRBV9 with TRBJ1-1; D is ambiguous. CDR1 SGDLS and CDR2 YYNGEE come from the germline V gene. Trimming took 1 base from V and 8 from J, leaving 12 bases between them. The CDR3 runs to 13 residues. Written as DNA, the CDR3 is TGTGCCAGCAGCGTACAGATGTCCGGGGAAGCTTTCTTT. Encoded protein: CASSVQMSGEAFF.

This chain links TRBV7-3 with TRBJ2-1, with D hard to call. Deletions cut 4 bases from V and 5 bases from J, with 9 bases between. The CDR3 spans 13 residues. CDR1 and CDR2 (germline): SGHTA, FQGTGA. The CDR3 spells CASSYRPNNEQFF. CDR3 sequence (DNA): TGTGCCAGCAGCTACCGACCCAACAATGAGCAGTTCTTC.

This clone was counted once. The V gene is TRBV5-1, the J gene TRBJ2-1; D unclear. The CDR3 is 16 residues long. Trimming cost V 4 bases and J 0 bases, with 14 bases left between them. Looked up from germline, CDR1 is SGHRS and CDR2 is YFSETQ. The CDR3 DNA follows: TGCGCCAGCAGCCGCCCTCTGGGAACCTCCTACAATGAGCAGTTCTTC. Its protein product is CASSRPLGTSYNEQFF.

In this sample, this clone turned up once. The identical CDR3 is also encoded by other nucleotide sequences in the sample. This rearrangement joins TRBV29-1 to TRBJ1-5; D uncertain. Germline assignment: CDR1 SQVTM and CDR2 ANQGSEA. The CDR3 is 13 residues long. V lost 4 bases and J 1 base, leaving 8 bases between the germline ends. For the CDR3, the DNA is TGCAGCGTTGCAATGGGGAGCAATCAGCCCCAGCATTTT. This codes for CSVAMGSNQPQHF.

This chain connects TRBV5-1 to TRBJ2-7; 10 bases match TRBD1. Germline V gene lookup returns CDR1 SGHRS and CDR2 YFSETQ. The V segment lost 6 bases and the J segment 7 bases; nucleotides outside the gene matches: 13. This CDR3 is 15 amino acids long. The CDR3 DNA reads TGCGCCAGCACATCTCCGGGACAGGGGTTTAGAGAGCAGTACTTC. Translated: CASTSPGQGFREQYF. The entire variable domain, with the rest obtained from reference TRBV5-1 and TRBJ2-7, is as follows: KAGVTQTPRYLIKTRGQQVTLSCSPISGHRSVSWYQQTPGQGLQFLFEYFSETQRNKGNFPGRFSGRQFSNSRSEMNVSTLELGDSALYLCASTSPGQGFREQYFGPGTRLTVT.

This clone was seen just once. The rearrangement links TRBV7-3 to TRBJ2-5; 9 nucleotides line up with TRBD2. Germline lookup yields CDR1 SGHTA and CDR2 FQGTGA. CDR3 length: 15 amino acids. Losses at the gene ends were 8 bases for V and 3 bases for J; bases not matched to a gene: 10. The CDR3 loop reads CASQATGTSKETQYF. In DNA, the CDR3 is TGTGCCAGCCAAGCGACCGGGACTAGCAAAGAGACCCAGTACTTC.

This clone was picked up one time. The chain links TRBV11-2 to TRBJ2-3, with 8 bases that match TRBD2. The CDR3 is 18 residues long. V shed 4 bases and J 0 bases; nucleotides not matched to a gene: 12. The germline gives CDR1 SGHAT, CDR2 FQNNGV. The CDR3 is CASSSPRTSSLSTDTQYF. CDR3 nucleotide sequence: TGTGCCAGCAGCTCCCCCCGGACTAGCTCCTTGAGCACAGATACGCAGTATTTT. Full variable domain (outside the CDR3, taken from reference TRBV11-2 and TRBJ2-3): EAGVAQSPRYKIIEKRQSVAFWCNPISGHATLYWYQQILGQGPKLLIQFQNNGVVDDSQLPKDRFSAERLKGVDSTLKIQPAKLEDSAVYLCASSSPRTSSLSTDTQYFGPGTRLTVL.

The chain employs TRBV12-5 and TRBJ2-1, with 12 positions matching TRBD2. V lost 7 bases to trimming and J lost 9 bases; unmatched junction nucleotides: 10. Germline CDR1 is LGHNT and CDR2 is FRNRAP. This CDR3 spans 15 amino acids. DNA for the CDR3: TGTGCTAGTGCCAATCTAGCGGGAGGGTTGAGTGAGCAGTTCTTC. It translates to CASANLAGGLSEQFF.

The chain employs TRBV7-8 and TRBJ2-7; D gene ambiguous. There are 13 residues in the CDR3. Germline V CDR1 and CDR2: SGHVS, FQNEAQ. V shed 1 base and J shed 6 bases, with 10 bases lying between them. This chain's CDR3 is CASSLGTLGEQYF. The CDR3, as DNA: TGTGCCAGCAGCTTAGGTACCTTAGGCGAGCAGTACTTC.

The chain's CDR3 is CASSPLGAGDNQPQHF. The CDR3 region has the DNA TGTGCCAGCAGTCCCCTGGGGGCGGGTGACAATCAGCCCCAGCATTTT. This chain links TRBV28 with TRBJ1-5; D is perhaps TRBD1 (6 bases). Trimming removed 5 bases from V and 3 bases from J, with 17 bases in between. The CDR3 sequence is 16 residues long. Germline V gives CDR1 MDHEN, CDR2 SYDVKM.

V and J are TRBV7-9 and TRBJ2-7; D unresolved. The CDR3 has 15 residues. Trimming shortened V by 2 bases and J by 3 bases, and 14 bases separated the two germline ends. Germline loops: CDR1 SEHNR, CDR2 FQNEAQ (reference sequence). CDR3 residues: CASSLSSPALYEQYF. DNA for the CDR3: TGTGCCAGCAGCTTATCGAGCCCTGCCCTCTACGAGCAGTACTTC.